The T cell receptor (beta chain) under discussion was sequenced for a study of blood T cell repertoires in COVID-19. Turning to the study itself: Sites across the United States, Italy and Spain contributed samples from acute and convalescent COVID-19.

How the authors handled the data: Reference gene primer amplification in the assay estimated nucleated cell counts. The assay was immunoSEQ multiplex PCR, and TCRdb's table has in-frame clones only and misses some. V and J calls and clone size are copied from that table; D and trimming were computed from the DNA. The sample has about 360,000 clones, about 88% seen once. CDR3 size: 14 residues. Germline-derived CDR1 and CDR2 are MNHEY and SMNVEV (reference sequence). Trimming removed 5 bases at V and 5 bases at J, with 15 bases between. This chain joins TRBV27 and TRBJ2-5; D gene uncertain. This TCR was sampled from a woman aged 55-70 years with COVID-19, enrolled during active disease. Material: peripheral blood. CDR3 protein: CASSPLTHTETQYF. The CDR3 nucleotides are TGTGCCAGCAGTCCACTAACCCACACGGAGACCCAGTACTTC.